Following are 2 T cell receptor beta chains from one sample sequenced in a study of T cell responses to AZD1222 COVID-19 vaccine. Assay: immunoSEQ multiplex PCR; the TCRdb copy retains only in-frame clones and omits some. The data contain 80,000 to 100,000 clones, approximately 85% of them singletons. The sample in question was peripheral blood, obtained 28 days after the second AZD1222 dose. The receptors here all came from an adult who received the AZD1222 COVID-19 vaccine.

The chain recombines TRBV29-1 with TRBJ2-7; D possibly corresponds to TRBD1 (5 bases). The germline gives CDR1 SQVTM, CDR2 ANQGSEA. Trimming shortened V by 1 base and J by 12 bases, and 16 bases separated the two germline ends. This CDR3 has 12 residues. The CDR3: CSVEAVQGKPYF. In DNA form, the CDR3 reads TGCAGCGTTGAAGCGGTCCAGGGTAAGCCGTACTTC.

The CDR3 here is CASSSPGTSGRATFF. For the CDR3, the DNA is TGTGCCAGCAGCTCCCCCGGGACTAGCGGGAGGGCCACGTTCTTC. V and J are TRBV7-2 and TRBJ2-1, with 16 bases identical to TRBD2. Per the germline V gene, CDR1 is SGHTA and CDR2 is FQGNSA. The length of the CDR3 is 15 residues. With 4 bases clipped from V and 15 bases from J, the junction kept 9 bases outside the gene matches.